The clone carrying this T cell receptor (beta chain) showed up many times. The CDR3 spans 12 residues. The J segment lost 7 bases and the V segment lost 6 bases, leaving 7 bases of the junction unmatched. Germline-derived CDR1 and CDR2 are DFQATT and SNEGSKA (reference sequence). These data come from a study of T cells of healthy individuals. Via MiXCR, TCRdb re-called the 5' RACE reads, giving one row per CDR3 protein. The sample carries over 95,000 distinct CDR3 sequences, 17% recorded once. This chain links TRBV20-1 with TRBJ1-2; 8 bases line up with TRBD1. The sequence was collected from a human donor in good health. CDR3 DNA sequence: TGCAGTGCCCCCGAACAGGGGGGTGGCTACACCTTC. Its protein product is CSAPEQGGGYTF.